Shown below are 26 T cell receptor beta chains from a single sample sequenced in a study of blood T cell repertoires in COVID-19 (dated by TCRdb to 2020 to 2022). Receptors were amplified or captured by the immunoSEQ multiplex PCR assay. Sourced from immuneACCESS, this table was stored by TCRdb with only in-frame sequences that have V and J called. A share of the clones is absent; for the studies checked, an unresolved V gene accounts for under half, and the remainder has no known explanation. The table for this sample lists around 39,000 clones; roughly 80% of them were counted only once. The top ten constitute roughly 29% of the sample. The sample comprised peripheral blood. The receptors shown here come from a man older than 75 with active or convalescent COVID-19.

The CDR3 loop reads CASSVQSGADTGELFF. The CDR3 DNA reads as TGTGCCAGCTCAGTGCAAAGCGGGGCTGACACCGGGGAGCTGTTTTTT. This rearrangement joins TRBV18 to TRBJ2-2; 7 nucleotides match TRBD2. The CDR3 consists of 16 residues. V dropped 5 bases and J dropped 3; count of bases not matched to a gene: 9. Germline lookup yields CDR1 KGHSH and CDR2 LQKENI.

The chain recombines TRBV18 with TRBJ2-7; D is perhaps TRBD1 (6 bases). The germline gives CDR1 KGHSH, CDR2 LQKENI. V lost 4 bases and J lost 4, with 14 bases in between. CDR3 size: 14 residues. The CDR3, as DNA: TGTGCCAGCTCACTGGACAGAAAGGGGTACGAGCAGTACTTC. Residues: CASSLDRKGYEQYF.

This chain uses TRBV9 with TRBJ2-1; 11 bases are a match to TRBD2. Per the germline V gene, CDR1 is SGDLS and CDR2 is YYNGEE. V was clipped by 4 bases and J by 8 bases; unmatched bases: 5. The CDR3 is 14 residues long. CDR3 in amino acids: CASSFSGGAHEQFF. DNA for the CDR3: TGTGCCAGCAGCTTTAGCGGGGGGGCACATGAGCAGTTCTTC.

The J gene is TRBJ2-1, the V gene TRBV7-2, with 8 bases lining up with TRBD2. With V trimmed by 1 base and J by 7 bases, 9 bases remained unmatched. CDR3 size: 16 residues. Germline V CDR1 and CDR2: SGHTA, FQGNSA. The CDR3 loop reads CASSLVGSGGGNEQFF. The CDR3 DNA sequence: TGTGCCAGCAGCTTAGTAGGAAGCGGGGGAGGAAATGAGCAGTTCTTC.

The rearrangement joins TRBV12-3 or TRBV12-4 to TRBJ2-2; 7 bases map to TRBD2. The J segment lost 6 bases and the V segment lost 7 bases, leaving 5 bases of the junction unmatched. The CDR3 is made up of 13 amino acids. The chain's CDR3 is CASNLGGAGELFF. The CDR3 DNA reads TGTGCCAGCAACCTGGGGGGGGCCGGGGAGCTGTTTTTT.

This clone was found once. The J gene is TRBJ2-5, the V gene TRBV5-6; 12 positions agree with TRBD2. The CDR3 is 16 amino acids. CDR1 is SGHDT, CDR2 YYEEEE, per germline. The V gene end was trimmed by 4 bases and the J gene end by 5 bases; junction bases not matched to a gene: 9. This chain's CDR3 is CASSIPSGGARETQYF. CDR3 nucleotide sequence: TGTGCCAGCAGCATTCCTAGCGGGGGGGCACGGGAGACCCAGTACTTC.

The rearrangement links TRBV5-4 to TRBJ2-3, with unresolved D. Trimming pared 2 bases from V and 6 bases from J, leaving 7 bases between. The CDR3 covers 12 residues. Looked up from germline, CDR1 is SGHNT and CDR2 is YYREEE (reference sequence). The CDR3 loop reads CASSLAPDTQYF. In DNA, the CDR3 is TGTGCCAGCAGCTTAGCCCCCGATACGCAGTATTTT.

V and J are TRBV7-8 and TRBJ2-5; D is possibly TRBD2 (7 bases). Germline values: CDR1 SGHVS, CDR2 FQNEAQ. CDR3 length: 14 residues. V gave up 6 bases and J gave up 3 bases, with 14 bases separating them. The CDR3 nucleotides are TGTGCCAGCAGTCCCGGGGGGCAGAAAGAGACCCAGTACTTC. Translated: CASSPGGQKETQYF.

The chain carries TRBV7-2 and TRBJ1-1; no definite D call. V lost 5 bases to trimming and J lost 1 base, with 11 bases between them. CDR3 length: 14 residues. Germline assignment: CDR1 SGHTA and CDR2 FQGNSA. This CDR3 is CASSTKGGNTEAFF. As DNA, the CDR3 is TGTGCCAGCAGCACCAAAGGAGGGAACACTGAAGCTTTCTTT.

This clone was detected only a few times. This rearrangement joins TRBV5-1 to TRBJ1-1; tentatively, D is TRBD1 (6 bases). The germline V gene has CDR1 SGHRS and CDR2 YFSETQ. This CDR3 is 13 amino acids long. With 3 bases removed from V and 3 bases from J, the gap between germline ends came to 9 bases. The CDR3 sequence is CASSSSGDTEAFF. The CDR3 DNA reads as TGCGCCAGCAGCTCCTCAGGGGACACTGAAGCTTTCTTT. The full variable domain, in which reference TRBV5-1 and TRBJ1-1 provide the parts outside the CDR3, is KAGVTQTPRYLIKTRGQQVTLSCSPISGHRSVSWYQQTPGQGLQFLFEYFSETQRNKGNFPGRFSGRQFSNSRSEMNVSTLELGDSALYLCASSSSGDTEAFFGQGTRLTVV.

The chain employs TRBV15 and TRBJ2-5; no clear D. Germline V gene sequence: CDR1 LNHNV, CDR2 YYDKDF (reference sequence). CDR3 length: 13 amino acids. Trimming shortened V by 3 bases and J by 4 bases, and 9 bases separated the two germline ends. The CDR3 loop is CATSSGLGETQYF. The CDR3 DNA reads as TGTGCCACCAGCAGCGGGTTAGGAGAGACCCAGTACTTC. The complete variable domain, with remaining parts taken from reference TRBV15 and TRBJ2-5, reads DAMVIQNPRYQVTQFGKPVTLSCSQTLNHNVMYWYQQKSSQAPKLLFHYYDKDFNNEADTPDNFQSRRPNTSFCFLDIRSPGLGDTAMYLCATSSGLGETQYFGPGTRLLVL.

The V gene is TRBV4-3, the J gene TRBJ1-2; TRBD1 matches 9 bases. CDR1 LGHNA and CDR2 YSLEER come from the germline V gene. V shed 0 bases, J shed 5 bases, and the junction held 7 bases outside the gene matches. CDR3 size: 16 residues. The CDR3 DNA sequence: TGCGCCAGCAGCCAAGACCTAGGACAGGGGCCGTATGGCTACACCTTC. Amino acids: CASSQDLGQGPYGYTF.

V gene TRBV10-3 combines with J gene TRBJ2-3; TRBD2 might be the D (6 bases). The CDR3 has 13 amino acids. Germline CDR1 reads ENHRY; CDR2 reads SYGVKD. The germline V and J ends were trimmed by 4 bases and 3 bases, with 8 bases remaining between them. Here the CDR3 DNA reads TGTGCCATCAGTGTAGCGGAGACAGATACGCAGTATTTT. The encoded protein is CAISVAETDTQYF.

CDR3 DNA sequence: TGTGCCAGCAGCTTAACTAGCGGGATCTCTGGGGCCAACGTCCTGACTTTC. Its translation is CASSLTSGISGANVLTF. The chain joins TRBV7-2 to TRBJ2-6; TRBD2 aligns across 10 bases. This CDR3 contains 17 residues. The ends lost 2 bases at V and 0 bases at J; junction bases unmatched: 1. The germline gives CDR1 SGHTA, CDR2 FQGNSA. The full variable domain, its missing parts supplied by reference TRBV7-2 and TRBJ2-6, is GAGVSQSPSNKVTEKGKDVELRCDPISGHTALYWYRQSLGQGLEFLIYFQGNSAPDKSGLPSDRFSAERTGGSVSTLTIQRTQQEDSAVYLCASSLTSGISGANVLTFGAGSRLTVL.

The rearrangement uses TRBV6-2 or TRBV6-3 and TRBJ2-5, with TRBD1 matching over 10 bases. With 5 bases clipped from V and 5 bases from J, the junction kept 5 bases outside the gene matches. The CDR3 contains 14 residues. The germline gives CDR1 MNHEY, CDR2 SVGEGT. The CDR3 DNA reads TGTGCCAGCAGTCTGACAGGGGGCTTTGAGACCCAGTACTTC. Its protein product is CASSLTGGFETQYF.

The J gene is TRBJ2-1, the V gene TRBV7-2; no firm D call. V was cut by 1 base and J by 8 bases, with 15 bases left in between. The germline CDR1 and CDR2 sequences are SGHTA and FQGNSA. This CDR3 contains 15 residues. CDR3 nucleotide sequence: TGTGCCAGCAGCTTAGACCTTCCGATGGCCGATGAGCAGTTCTTC. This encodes CASSLDLPMADEQFF. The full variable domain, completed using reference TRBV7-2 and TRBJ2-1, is GAGVSQSPSNKVTEKGKDVELRCDPISGHTALYWYRQSLGQGLEFLIYFQGNSAPDKSGLPSDRFSAERTGGSVSTLTIQRTQQEDSAVYLCASSLDLPMADEQFFGPGTRLTVL.

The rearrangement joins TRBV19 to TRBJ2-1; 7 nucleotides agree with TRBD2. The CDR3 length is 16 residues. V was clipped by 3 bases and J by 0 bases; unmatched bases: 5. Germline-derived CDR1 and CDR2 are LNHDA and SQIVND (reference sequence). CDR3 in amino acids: CASSMGGGSSYNEQFF. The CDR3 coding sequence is TGTGCCAGTAGTATGGGGGGGGGAAGCTCCTACAATGAGCAGTTCTTC.

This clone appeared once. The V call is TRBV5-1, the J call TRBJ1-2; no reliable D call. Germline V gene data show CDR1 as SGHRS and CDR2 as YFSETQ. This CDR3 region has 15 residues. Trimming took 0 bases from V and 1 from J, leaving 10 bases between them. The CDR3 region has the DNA TGCGCCAGCAGCTTGGTCGGCGGAAATAACTATGGCTACACCTTC. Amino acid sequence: CASSLVGGNNYGYTF.

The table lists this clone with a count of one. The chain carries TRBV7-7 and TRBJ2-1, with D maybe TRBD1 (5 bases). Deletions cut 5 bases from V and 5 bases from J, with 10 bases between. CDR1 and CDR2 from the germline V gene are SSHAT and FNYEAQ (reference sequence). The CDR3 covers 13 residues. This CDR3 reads CASSLGQNNEQFF. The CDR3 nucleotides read TGTGCCAGCAGCCTTGGACAAAACAATGAGCAGTTCTTC.

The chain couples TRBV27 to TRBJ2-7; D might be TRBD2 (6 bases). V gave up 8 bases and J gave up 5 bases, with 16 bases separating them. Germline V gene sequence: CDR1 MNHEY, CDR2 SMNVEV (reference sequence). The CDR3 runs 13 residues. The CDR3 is CASRGNRNHEQYF. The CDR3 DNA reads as TGTGCCAGCCGGGGGAACCGGAATCACGAGCAGTACTTC.

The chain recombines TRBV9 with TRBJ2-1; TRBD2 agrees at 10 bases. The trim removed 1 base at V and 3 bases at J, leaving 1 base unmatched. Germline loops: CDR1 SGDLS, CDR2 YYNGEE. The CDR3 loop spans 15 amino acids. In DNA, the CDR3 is TGTGCCAGCAGCGTACGACTAGCGGGCTACAATGAGCAGTTCTTC. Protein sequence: CASSVRLAGYNEQFF.

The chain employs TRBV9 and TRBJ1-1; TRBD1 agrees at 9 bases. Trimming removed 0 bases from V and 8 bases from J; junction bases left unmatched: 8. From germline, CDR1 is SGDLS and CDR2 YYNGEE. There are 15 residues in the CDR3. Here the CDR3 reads CASSVEGQGFLEAFF. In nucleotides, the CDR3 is TGTGCCAGCAGCGTAGAGGGACAGGGATTCTTAGAAGCTTTCTTT.

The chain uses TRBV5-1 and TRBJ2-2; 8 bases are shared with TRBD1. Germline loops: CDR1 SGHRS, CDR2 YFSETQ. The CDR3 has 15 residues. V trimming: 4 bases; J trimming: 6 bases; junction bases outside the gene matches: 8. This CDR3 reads CASSQDRAGAGELFF. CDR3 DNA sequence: TGCGCCAGCAGCCAGGACAGGGCGGGTGCCGGGGAGCTGTTTTTT.

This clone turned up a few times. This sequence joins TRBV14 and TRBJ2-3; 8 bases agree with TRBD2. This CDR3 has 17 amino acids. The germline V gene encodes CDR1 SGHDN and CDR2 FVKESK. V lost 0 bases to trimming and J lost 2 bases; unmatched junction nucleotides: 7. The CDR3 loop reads CASSQDEKRGFTDTQYF. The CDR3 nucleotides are TGTGCCAGCAGCCAAGATGAAAAGCGGGGGTTCACAGATACGCAGTATTTT.

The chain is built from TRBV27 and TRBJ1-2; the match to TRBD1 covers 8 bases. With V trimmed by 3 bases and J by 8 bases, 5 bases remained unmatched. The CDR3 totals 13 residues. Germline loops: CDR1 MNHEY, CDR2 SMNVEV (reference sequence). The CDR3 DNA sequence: TGTGCCAGCAGTTTCTCGACAGGGGCCGGCTACACCTTC. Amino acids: CASSFSTGAGYTF.

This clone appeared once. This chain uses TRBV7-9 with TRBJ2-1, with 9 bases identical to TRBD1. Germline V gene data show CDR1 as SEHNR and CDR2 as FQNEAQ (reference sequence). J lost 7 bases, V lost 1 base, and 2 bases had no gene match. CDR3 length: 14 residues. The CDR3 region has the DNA TGTGCCAGCAGCTTAGGACAGGGGGGTAATGAGCAGTTCTTC. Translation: CASSLGQGGNEQFF.